This T cell receptor beta chain comes out of a study of cytomegalovirus exposure and HLA in healthy donors. The PCR ran on 60 Vbeta and 13 Jbeta primers. Sequenced by immunoSEQ multiplex PCR; TCRdb stores in-frame clones only, minus some. This sample carries some 160,000 clones, roughly 83% of them seen once, and the ten largest clones take around 1.6%. V was shortened by 2 bases and J by 0 bases, with 16 bases between the two germline ends. Germline lookup yields CDR1 ENHRY and CDR2 SYGVKD. The CDR3 is made up of 18 amino acids. The V and J genes are TRBV10-3 and TRBJ2-2; D is unclear. This TCR came from a young woman in good health and CMV-seronegative. Sequencing input: PBMCs. The CDR3 loop reads CAISEPRFFSANTGELFF. The CDR3 nucleotides are TGTGCCATCAGTGAGCCTAGGTTCTTTTCCGCGAACACCGGGGAGCTGTTTTTT.